This TCR beta chain was identified during a study of Graves' ophthalmopathy and Graves' hyperthyroidism. The authors amplified TCR beta CDR3 regions, and they did so from RNA transcripts for repertoire sequencing. First-round RT-PCR with HTBI primers preceded a second-round multiplex PCR. TCRdb processed the multiplex PCR reads anew with MiXCR; each CDR3 protein has one entry. This repertoire shows about 400,000 distinct CDR3 sequences, roughly 15% found once; its top ten account for about 7%. This clonotype was seen at least ten times. The CDR3 is made up of 12 amino acids. Trimming took 4 bases from V and 8 from J, leaving 9 bases between them. From germline, CDR1 is DFQATT and CDR2 SNEGSKA (reference sequence).

The sequence was collected from a young woman with stable Graves' hyperthyroidism. Specimen: peripheral blood. The V call is TRBV20-1, the J call TRBJ1-6; tentative D call: TRBD1 (6 bases). CDR3 loop: CSATRGDSPLHF. The CDR3 DNA sequence: TGCAGTGCTACGAGGGGGGATTCACCCCTCCACTTT.